Presented here are 25 T cell receptor beta chains from one specimen sequenced in a study of OX40 agonist ivuxolimab in advanced cancers. Assay: immunoSEQ multiplex PCR; the TCRdb copy retains only in-frame clones and omits some. The sample records fewer than 30,000 clones, 73% being singletons. The sample consisted of CD4+ or CD8+ T cells sorted from blood, taken in a trial of the OX40 agonist ivuxolimab. These receptors all stem from an adult with an advanced solid tumor such as melanoma, head and neck, liver or kidney cancer.

V usage is TRBV19 and J usage is TRBJ1-1; D remains unclear. This CDR3 is built from 14 residues. The V end lost 3 bases, the J end lost 1 base, and 9 bases lay between the germline ends. CDR1 LNHDA and CDR2 SQIVND come from the germline V gene (reference sequence). The CDR3 spells CASSIGLGNTEAFF. The CDR3 DNA reads as TGTGCCAGTAGTATTGGACTGGGGAACACTGAAGCTTTCTTT. The whole variable domain, filled in from reference TRBV19 and TRBJ1-1, reads DGGITQSPKYLFRKEGQNVTLSCEQNLNHDAMYWYRQDPGQGLRLIYYSQIVNDFQKGDIAEGYSVSREKKESFPLTVTSAQKNPTAFYLCASSIGLGNTEAFFGQGTRLTVV.

This clone appeared a few times. V and J are TRBV7-2 and TRBJ2-3; tentative D call: TRBD1 (5 bases). V lost 3 bases and J 6 bases, leaving 16 bases between the germline ends. This CDR3 spans 15 amino acids. Germline V gene data show CDR1 as SGHTA and CDR2 as FQGNSA. The CDR3 region has the DNA TGTGCCAGCAGCTTTGGGGCTACTCCCTCTGATACGCAGTATTTT. Translating it yields CASSFGATPSDTQYF.

The chain employs TRBV19 and TRBJ1-2; D not resolved. The CDR3 extends over 12 amino acids. With 4 bases removed from V and 4 bases from J, the gap between germline ends came to 7 bases. Germline CDR1 and CDR2: LNHDA and SQIVND (reference sequence). The chain's CDR3 is CASSKDGYGYTF. For the CDR3, the DNA is TGTGCCAGTAGTAAGGACGGCTATGGCTACACCTTC.

Comment on this clone: This CDR3 is missing its conserved last phenylalanine or tryptophan, likely due to a read error. The chain carries TRBV7-9 and TRBJ1-1, with D possibly matching TRBD1 (5 bases). Germline V gene sequence: CDR1 SEHNR, CDR2 FQNEAQ (reference sequence). This CDR3 is 12 amino acids long. Trimming removed 1 base from V and 8 bases from J, with 8 bases in between. CDR3 sequence (DNA): TGTGCCAGCAGCTTAGACAGGCCAGAAGCTTTCCTT. Amino acids: CASSLDRPEAFL.

The rearrangement joins TRBV9 to TRBJ2-1; 10 bases line up with TRBD2. Germline V lookup: CDR1 SGDLS, CDR2 YYNGEE. V gave up 3 bases and J gave up 14 bases; unmatched junction bases: 5. This CDR3 is built from 12 residues. CDR3: CASSGAGGREFF. In nucleotides, the CDR3 is TGTGCCAGCAGCGGAGCGGGGGGGCGTGAGTTCTTC. The full variable domain, completed using reference TRBV9 and TRBJ2-1, is DSGVTQTPKHLITATGQRVTLRCSPRSGDLSVYWYQQSLDQGLQFLIQYYNGEERAKGNILERFSAQQFPDLHSELNLSSLELGDSALYFCASSGAGGREFFGPGTRLTVL.

This clone was counted many times. This chain links TRBV13 with TRBJ1-3; the D is unclear. The germline CDR1 and CDR2 sequences are PRHDT and FYEKMQ (reference sequence). V was pared by 3 bases and J by 1 base, with 10 bases between. This CDR3 contains 15 residues. The CDR3: CASSFRKGSGNTIYF. The CDR3 DNA sequence: TGTGCCAGCAGCTTTCGTAAAGGGTCTGGAAACACCATATATTTT.

V and J are TRBV7-9 and TRBJ1-2, with a possible D match to TRBD1 (5 bases). The V gene lost 5 bases and the J gene lost 7 bases, with 8 bases spanning the gap. Germline lookup yields CDR1 SEHNR and CDR2 FQNEAQ (reference sequence). The CDR3 runs 11 residues. The CDR3 DNA reads TGTGCCAGCAGCCGACAGAGTGGCTACACCTTC. This gives the protein CASSRQSGYTF.

This clone was seen more than once but under ten times. The germline gene is not matched at one end of the junction; a read error may be the cause. Within the sample, other DNA sequences also encode this same CDR3. Here the CDR3 reads CRVDGGGGAGGSYNEQFF. CDR3 nucleotide sequence: TGCCGCGTTGACGGGGGGGGCGGGGCAGGAGGTTCCTACAATGAGCAGTTCTTC. V is TRBV29-1 and J is TRBJ2-1; the match to TRBD2 covers 8 bases. The CDR3 sequence is 18 residues long. CDR1 and CDR2 from the germline V gene are SQVTM and ANQGSEA.

CDR3 in amino acids: CASSFGTGELFF. For the CDR3, the DNA is TGTGCCAGCAGCTTTGGCACCGGGGAGCTGTTTTTT. The chain has TRBV7-9 and TRBJ2-2; D gene ambiguous. There are 12 residues in the CDR3. V was cut by 3 bases and J by 4 bases, with 3 bases left in between. In germline, CDR1 is SEHNR, CDR2 FQNEAQ (reference sequence).

In its sample, this clone was seen a few times. The J gene is TRBJ2-5, the V gene TRBV6-6; 8 bases are a match to TRBD1. Trimming took 1 base from V and 4 from J; bases not matched to a gene: 5. Germline V gene data show CDR1 as MNHNY and CDR2 as SVGAGI (reference sequence). CDR3 length equals 15 residues. Here the CDR3 DNA reads TGTGCCAGCAGTTACTTGGCAGGGGGCGCAGAGACCCAGTACTTC. Translation gives CASSYLAGGAETQYF.

The rearrangement joins TRBV13 to TRBJ2-1; D is undetermined. The CDR3 contains 12 residues. Germline CDR1 is PRHDT and CDR2 is FYEKMQ (reference sequence). V shed 2 bases and J shed 8 bases, with 7 bases lying between them. CDR3 in amino acids: CASSLRNDEQFF. CDR3 DNA: TGTGCCAGCAGCTTAAGAAACGATGAGCAGTTCTTC.

J is TRBJ1-2 and V is TRBV21-1. TRBV21-1 is given as a pseudogene. CDR3 length: 13 residues. The CDR3, as DNA: TGTGCCAGCAGCAACCGGGGGCGCTATGGCTACACCTTC. Translation gives CASSNRGRYGYTF.

V and J are TRBV7-8 and TRBJ1-1, with unresolved D. The CDR3 consists of 14 residues. The germline CDR1 and CDR2 sequences are SGHVS and FQNEAQ. Trimming stripped 2 bases from V and 1 base from J, with 8 bases between. The CDR3 DNA follows: TGTGCCAGCAGCTTAAATCCGGAGAACACTGAAGCTTTCTTT. Protein product: CASSLNPENTEAFF.

As for this clone: Within the sample, other DNA sequences also encode this same CDR3. This chain links TRBV6-5 with TRBJ1-1, with unresolved D. V was cut by 0 bases and J by 0 bases, with 2 bases left in between. This CDR3 spans 13 amino acids. Germline CDR1 MNHEY, CDR2 SVGAGI. The CDR3 region is CASSYSVNTEAFF. The CDR3 region has the DNA TGTGCCAGCAGTTACTCGGTGAACACTGAAGCTTTCTTT.

In its sample, this clone was seen once. This chain links TRBV7-3 with TRBJ2-1; D unresolved. Trimming shortened V by 1 base and J by 6 bases, and 7 bases separated the two germline ends. Germline lookup yields CDR1 SGHTA and CDR2 FQGTGA. The CDR3 extends over 13 amino acids. The CDR3 sequence is CASSLNVVNEQFF. As DNA, the CDR3 is TGTGCCAGCAGCTTAAATGTTGTCAATGAGCAGTTCTTC.

V and J are TRBV4-3 and TRBJ2-7; D is perhaps TRBD1 (5 bases). V was clipped by 3 bases and J by 0 bases, with 9 bases between them. The CDR3 contains 14 residues. Germline CDR1 and CDR2: LGHNA and YSLEER. Here the CDR3 reads CASSHGRDSYEQYF. CDR3 DNA: TGCGCCAGCAGCCATGGCAGGGACTCCTACGAGCAGTACTTC.

The chain uses TRBV5-1 and TRBJ1-1, with 7 bases lining up with TRBD1. In germline, CDR1 is SGHRS, CDR2 YFSETQ. J was trimmed by 1 base and V by 3 bases; bases with no gene match: 3. The CDR3 length is 14 residues. CDR3 region: CASSWTGPNTEAFF. As DNA, the CDR3 is TGCGCCAGCAGCTGGACAGGTCCGAACACTGAAGCTTTCTTT.

This chain links TRBV4-1 with TRBJ2-7; 10 positions match TRBD1. With 1 base clipped from V and 5 bases from J, the junction kept 14 bases outside the gene matches. The CDR3 loop spans 18 amino acids. Per the germline V gene, CDR1 is MGHRA and CDR2 is YSYEKL. The CDR3 protein is CASSQVLTIGTGANEQYF. In nucleotides, the CDR3 is TGCGCCAGCAGCCAAGTCCTCACTATCGGGACAGGGGCCAACGAGCAGTACTTC.

The CDR3 DNA follows: TGTGCCACCAGCTCGCCGGAGGGCAGGGTGGACGGGGAGCTGTTTTTT. Translated: CATSSPEGRVDGELFF. V usage is TRBV15 and J usage is TRBJ2-2; D possibly corresponds to TRBD2 (6 bases). V gave up 5 bases and J gave up 7 bases, with 20 bases separating them. The CDR3 totals 16 residues. Germline-derived CDR1 and CDR2 are LNHNV and YYDKDF (reference sequence). Full variable domain (rest looked up from reference TRBV15 and TRBJ2-2): DAMVIQNPRYQVTQFGKPVTLSCSQTLNHNVMYWYQQKSSQAPKLLFHYYDKDFNNEADTPDNFQSRRPNTSFCFLDIRSPGLGDTAMYLCATSSPEGRVDGELFFGEGSRLTVL.

The gene calls are TRBV7-9 and TRBJ2-7, with TRBD2 identical over 13 bases. This CDR3 has 15 amino acids. Trimming at V came to 3 bases and at J to 5 bases, leaving 4 bases not matched to a gene. CDR1 and CDR2 from the germline V gene are SEHNR and FQNEAQ (reference sequence). CDR3 DNA: TGTGCCAGCAGCTTCCCGGGACTAGCGGGGAACGAGCAGTACTTC. Its protein is CASSFPGLAGNEQYF.

The chain combines TRBV28 with TRBJ1-4; the D gene is possibly TRBD1 (5 bases). Germline CDR1 MDHEN, CDR2 SYDVKM. The CDR3 sequence is 14 residues long. Trimming shortened V by 4 bases and J by 10 bases, and 16 bases separated the two germline ends. The CDR3 loop reads CASSSRQGPGKLFF. The CDR3 DNA follows: TGTGCCAGCAGTTCCCGGCAGGGTCCCGGAAAACTGTTTTTT.

This sequence joins TRBV27 and TRBJ2-7, with D possibly called TRBD1 or TRBD2 (5 bases each). CDR3 size: 14 residues. Germline loops: CDR1 MNHEY, CDR2 SMNVEV (reference sequence). Between the trimmed V and J ends, which lost 5 bases and 2 bases, there was a span of 13 bases. CDR3 coding DNA: TGTGCCAGCAGTCCCGCAGGGAGCGCCTACGAGCAGTACTTC. Protein: CASSPAGSAYEQYF.

The rearrangement links TRBV5-8 to TRBJ2-1, with TRBD1 matching over 9 bases. The J segment lost 5 bases and the V segment lost 3 bases, leaving 6 bases of the junction unmatched. The CDR3 contains 15 residues. Germline CDR1 SGHTS, CDR2 YDEGEE. The CDR3 region has the DNA TGTGCCAGCAGCTGGGGGACAGGGATCAACAATGAGCAGTTCTTC. Translated: CASSWGTGINNEQFF.

The chain joins TRBV28 to TRBJ1-3, with no clear D. CDR1 is MDHEN and CDR2 is SYDVKM in the germline V gene. V was shortened by 5 bases and J by 0 bases, with 11 bases between the two germline ends. The CDR3 loop spans 15 amino acids. The CDR3 reads CASSLNSNSGNTIYF. The DNA for the CDR3 is TGTGCCAGCAGTCTAAACAGCAACTCTGGAAACACCATATATTTT.

The genes are TRBV25-1 and TRBJ2-7; maybe TRBD2 (5 bases). The V gene's germline CDR1 is MGHDK and CDR2 SYGVNS. The CDR3 is made up of 13 amino acids. Trimming removed 0 bases from V and 5 bases from J, with 8 bases in between. CDR3 loop: CASSEYSGDEQYF. CDR3 coding DNA: TGTGCCAGCAGTGAATATTCCGGGGACGAGCAGTACTTC.